The sequence of this TCR beta chain was determined in a study of CD8 T cells in ankylosing spondylitis. Study-level results: Disease-linked clones, CD8+, were relatively rare in peripheral blood. A TCR beta motif made of roughly eight highly homologous variants seemed typical of ankylosing spondylitis blood. As reported, disease-linked clones showed significant enrichment in matched ankylosing spondylitis synovial fluid.

In germline, CDR1 is SQVTM, CDR2 ANQGSEA. The CDR3 is 15 amino acids. V lost 4 bases and J lost 0, with 13 bases in between. Libraries for TCR beta were made by quantitative 5'-RACE with molecular barcodes. From the 5' RACE reads, TCRdb called clonotypes with MiXCR, one entry per CDR3 protein. The table lists about 500,000 distinct CDR3 sequences, approximately 12% of them singletons. This clonotype was found a few times. The antigen is unknown. The chain uses TRBV29-1 and TRBJ2-1; possible D gene TRBD2, 6 bases. The source of this sequence is a male donor with ankylosing spondylitis. Input material: blood, either unsorted or a sorted T cell fraction (not recorded which). CDR3 loop: CSVVLALNSYNEQFF. CDR3 coding DNA: TGCAGCGTTGTCCTAGCGCTGAACTCCTACAATGAGCAGTTCTTC.